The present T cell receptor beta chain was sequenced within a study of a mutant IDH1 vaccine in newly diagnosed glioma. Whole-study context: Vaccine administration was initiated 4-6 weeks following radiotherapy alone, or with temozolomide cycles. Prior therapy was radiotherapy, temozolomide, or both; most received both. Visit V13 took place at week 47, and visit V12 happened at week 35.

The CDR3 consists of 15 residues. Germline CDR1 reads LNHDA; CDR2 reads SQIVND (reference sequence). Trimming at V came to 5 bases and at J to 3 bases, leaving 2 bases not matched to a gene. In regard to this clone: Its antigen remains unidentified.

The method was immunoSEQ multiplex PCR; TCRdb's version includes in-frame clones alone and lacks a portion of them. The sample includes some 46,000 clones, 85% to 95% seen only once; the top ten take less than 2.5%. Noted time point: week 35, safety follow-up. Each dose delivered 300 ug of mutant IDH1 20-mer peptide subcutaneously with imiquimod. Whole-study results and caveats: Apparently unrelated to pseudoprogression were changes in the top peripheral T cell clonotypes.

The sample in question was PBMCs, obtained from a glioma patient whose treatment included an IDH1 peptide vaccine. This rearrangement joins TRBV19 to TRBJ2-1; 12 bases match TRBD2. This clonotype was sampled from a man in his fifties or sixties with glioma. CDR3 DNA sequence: TGTGCCAGTAGTCTGACTAGCGGGGGCTACAATGAGCAGTTCTTC. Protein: CASSLTSGGYNEQFF.